A selection of T cell receptor beta chains follows, all from one sample in a study of T cells in Graves' hyperthyroidism and ophthalmopathy. TCRdb re-derived calls from the multiplex PCR reads in MiXCR, one entry per CDR3 protein. Here the sample spans about 610,000 distinct CDR3 sequences, roughly 15% being singletons. The sequencing input was blood. These TCRs come from a woman aged 40 to 50 with Graves' ophthalmopathy. Each CDR3 is given with its conserved first and last residue. D genes are given only for firm matches. Only part of the rows carry a size: once, few, many, or a class if the clone is expanded.

>-|TRBJ2-7|18|TRBV7-8|-
TGTGCCAGCAGCTTACCCCCCTTGGTCACAGCCTCCTCCTACGAGCAGTACTTC
CASSLPPLVTASSYEQYF
>-|TRBJ1-2|15|TRBV28|many
TGTGCCATCGGGGGACGGAGAGGCCCCGCCGATGGCTACACCTTC
CAIGGRRGPADGYTF
>TRBD1|TRBJ2-7|14|TRBV20-1|few
TGCAGTGCCCTACTCGGGACAGGGGGTGACGAGCAGTACTTC
CSALLGTGGDEQYF
>TRBD1|TRBJ2-2|19|TRBV24-1|-
TGTGCCACCAGTGATCCGCTCAAAGAGAAGACAGGGTTGATCGGGGAGCTGTTTTTT
CATSDPLKEKTGLIGELFF
>-|TRBJ2-5|18|TRBV25-1|many
TGTGCCAGCAGTGAGATAGAATCTGTTAGTGTGGGAGTGGAGACCCAGTACTTC
CASSEIESVSVGVETQYF
>TRBD2|TRBJ2-7|13|TRBV20-1|-
TGCAGTGCTTTAGCGGGATCGGCCTCCGAGCAGTACTTC
CSALAGSASEQYF
>TRBD1|TRBJ1-5|16|TRBV2|-
TGTGCCAGCAGACCCCGGGACAGGGGGCTCAATCAGCCCCAGCATTTT
CASRPRDRGLNQPQHF
>-|TRBJ2-7|15|TRBV28|many
TGTGCCAGCAGTTTGGGGACGGAGGTGGGCTACGAGCAGTACTTC
CASSLGTEVGYEQYF
>-|TRBJ2-5|14|TRBV12-3/TRBV12-4|few
TGTGCCAGCGGTTCTGGTTTGATCCAAGAGACCCAGTACTTC
CASGSGLIQETQYF
>TRBD1|TRBJ2-7|16|TRBV6-5|many
TGTGCCAGCAGTTATGTGGCCCTGGACAGGGGCTACGAGCAGTACTTC
CASSYVALDRGYEQYF
>-|TRBJ1-2|15|TRBV30|many
TGTGCCTGGAGGGACCCCCTAGGGTCCAGAGTGGGCTACACCTTC
CAWRDPLGSRVGYTF
>-|TRBJ1-2|14|TRBV6-1|few
TGTGCCAGCCCAGGAGGGGCATTTAACTATGGCTACACCTTC
CASPGGAFNYGYTF
>TRBD2|TRBJ2-7|16|TRBV11-2|many
TGTGCCAGCAGCTTAGGGGGACTAGCGGTTCCCTACGAGCAGTACTTC
CASSLGGLAVPYEQYF
>-|TRBJ1-2|12|TRBV28|many
TGTGCCAGCAGTTCTTACAGAGGCCGGGGGTTCTTC
CASSSYRGRGFF
>-|TRBJ1-1|14|TRBV20-1|-
TGCAGTGCTAGAGATCTATCCGGGAACACTGAAGCTTTCTTT
CSARDLSGNTEAFF
>-|TRBJ2-7|15|TRBV7-9|many
TGTGCCAGCAGCTTAGAGGCTAGCAGGTCCTACGAGCAGTACTTC
CASSLEASRSYEQYF
>TRBD1|TRBJ2-4|15|TRBV27|-
TGTGCCAGCAGTCGATACGGGACAGGGGGAAACATTCAGTACTTC
CASSRYGTGGNIQYF
>-|TRBJ1-1|15|TRBV7-8|many
TGTGCCAGCAGCTTAGCGCAGGATCTGGGCACTGAAGCTTTCTTT
CASSLAQDLGTEAFF
>-|TRBJ2-7|13|TRBV28|many
TGTGCCAGCAAGAGGACAGATTCCTACGAGCAGTACTTC
CASKRTDSYEQYF
>TRBD1|TRBJ2-7|15|TRBV29-1|many
TGCAGCGTTGAAGGTGGCCCGGGACAGGGGTACGAGCAGTACTTC
CSVEGGPGQGYEQYF
>TRBD1|TRBJ2-7|16|TRBV24-1|many
TGTGCCACCACCCCCGGACCAGGGACAGGGCTATACGAGCAGTACTTC
CATTPGPGTGLYEQYF
>-|TRBJ1-1|11|TRBV30|many
TGTGCCTGGAGTGCTAGTACTGAAGCTTTCTTT
CAWSASTEAFF
>-|TRBJ2-2|17|TRBV11-2|-
TGTGCCAGCAGCCAACCTGATGGTCAGGTGGGCGCCGGGGAGCTGTTTTTT
CASSQPDGQVGAGELFF
>TRBD2|TRBJ2-5|15|TRBV27|many
TGTGCCAGCAGCCTAGCGGGGGGGGGAACAAAGACCCAGTACTTC
CASSLAGGGTKTQYF
>-|TRBJ1-1|15|TRBV24-1|many
TGTGCCACCAGTGCATCGGACTTGGACGACACTGAAGCTTTCTTT
CATSASDLDDTEAFF
>TRBD1|TRBJ1-2|16|TRBV3-1|many
TGTGCCAGCAGCCAACAACCGGGACAGGTCAACTATGGCTACACCTTC
CASSQQPGQVNYGYTF